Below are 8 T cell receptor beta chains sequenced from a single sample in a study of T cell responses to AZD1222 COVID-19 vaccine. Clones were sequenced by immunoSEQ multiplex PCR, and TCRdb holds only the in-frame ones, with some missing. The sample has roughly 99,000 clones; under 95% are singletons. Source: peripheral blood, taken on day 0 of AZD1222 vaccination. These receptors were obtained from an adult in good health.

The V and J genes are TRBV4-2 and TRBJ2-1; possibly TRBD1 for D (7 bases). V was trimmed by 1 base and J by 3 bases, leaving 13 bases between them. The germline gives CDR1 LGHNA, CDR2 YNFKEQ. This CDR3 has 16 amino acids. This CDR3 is CASSQGRGPNYNEQFF. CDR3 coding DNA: TGTGCCAGCAGCCAAGGGAGGGGGCCGAACTACAATGAGCAGTTCTTC.

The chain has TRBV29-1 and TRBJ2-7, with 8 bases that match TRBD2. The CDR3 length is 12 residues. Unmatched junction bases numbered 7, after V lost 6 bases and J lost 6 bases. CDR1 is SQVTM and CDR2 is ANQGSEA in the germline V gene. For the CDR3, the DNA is TGCAGCGTCCTCCCGGGGGGGAGCGAGCAGTACTTC. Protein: CSVLPGGSEQYF.

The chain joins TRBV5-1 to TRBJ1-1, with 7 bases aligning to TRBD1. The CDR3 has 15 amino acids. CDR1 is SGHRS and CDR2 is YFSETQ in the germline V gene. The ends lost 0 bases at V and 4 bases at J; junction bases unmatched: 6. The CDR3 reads CASSLVTGESTEAFF. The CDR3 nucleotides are TGCGCCAGCAGCTTGGTTACAGGGGAAAGCACTGAAGCTTTCTTT.

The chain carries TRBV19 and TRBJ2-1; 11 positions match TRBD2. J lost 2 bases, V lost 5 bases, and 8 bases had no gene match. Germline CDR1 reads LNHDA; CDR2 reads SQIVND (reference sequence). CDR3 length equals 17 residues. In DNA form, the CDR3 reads TGTGCCAGTAGTGCAACTAGCGGGGGAAGCCCCTACAATGAGCAGTTCTTC. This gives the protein CASSATSGGSPYNEQFF.

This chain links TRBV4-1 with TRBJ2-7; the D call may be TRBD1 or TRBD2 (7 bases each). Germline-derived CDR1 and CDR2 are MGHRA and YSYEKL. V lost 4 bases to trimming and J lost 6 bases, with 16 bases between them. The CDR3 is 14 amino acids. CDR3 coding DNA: TGCGCCAGCAGCCGTCGACAGGGAGGGGGCGAGCAGTACTTC. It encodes CASSRRQGGGEQYF.

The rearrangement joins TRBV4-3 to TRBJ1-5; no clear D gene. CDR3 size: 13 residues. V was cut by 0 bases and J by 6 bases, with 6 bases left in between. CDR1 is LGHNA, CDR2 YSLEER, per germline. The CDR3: CASSQDLVQPQHF. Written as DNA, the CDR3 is TGCGCCAGCAGCCAAGATTTGGTTCAGCCCCAGCATTTT.

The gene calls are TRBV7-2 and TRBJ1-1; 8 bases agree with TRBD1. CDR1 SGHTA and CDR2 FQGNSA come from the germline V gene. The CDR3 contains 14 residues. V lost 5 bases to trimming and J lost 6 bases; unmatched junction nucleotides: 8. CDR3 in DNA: TGTGCCAGCAGCGCGCGACAGGGGATTTCTGAAGCTTTCTTT. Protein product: CASSARQGISEAFF.

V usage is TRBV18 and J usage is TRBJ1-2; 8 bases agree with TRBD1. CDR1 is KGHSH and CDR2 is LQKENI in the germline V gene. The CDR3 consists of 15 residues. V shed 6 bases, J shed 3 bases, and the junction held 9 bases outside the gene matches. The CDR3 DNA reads TGTGCCAGCTCCCAATGGAACAGGGGGGACTATGGCTACACCTTC. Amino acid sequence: CASSQWNRGDYGYTF.